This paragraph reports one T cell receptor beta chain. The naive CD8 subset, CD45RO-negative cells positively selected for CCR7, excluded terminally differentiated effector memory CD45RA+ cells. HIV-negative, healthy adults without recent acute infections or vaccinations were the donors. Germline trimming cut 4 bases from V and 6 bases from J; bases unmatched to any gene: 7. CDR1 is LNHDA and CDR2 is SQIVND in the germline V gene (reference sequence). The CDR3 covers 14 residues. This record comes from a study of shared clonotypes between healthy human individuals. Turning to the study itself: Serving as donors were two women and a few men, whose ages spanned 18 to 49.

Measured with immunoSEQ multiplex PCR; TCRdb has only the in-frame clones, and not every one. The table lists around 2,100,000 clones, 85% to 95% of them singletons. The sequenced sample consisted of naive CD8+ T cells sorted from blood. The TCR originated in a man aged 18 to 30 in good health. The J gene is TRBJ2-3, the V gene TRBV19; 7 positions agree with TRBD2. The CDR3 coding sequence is TGTGCCAGTAGTAGCGGGAGCTCGTGGGATACGCAGTATTTT. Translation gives CASSSGSSWDTQYF.